This TCR beta chain was captured by sequencing in a study of T-cell reconstitution after alpha-beta-depleted transplantation in children. Study outcomes and limitations: From newly produced T cells came most of the T-cell counts and diversity one year after transplant. Reportedly, only several hundred clones from non-depleted graft cells drove alpha-beta T-cell counts at about two months. Where some patients showed high TCRbeta diversity at day 60, it came from recipient T cells and thymic progenitors that had survived.

Deletions cut 5 bases from V and 0 bases from J, with 8 bases between. This CDR3 is 15 amino acids long. The authors prepared the TCRbeta library with unique molecular identifiers. TCRdb reprocessed the PCR reads with MiXCR, giving one entry per CDR3 protein. The table has fewer than 550,000 distinct CDR3 sequences, roughly an eighth seen once. On this clonotype: What it binds is not known.

The sequence derives from a female patient aged 2-9 years who had a stem cell transplant for aplastic anemia, so the T cells may come from the graft donor. The sequenced sample was PBMCs, mostly from graft donor cells, obtained 180 days after TCRalphabeta/CD19-depleted stem cell transplant. This chain joins TRBV12-3 or TRBV12-4 and TRBJ2-6; D is unresolved. This CDR3 is CASSQRSSGANVLTF. DNA of the CDR3: TGTGCCAGCAGTCAGAGGAGCTCTGGGGCCAACGTCCTGACTTTC.